This TCR beta chain was captured in a study of shared clonotypes between healthy human individuals. The CDR3 spans 13 residues. The germline gives CDR1 KGHSH, CDR2 LQKENI. The V end lost 3 bases, the J end lost 4 bases, and 10 bases lay between the germline ends. Clones were read by immunoSEQ multiplex PCR, and TCRdb kept only the in-frame ones, dropping some. The data contain about 96,000 clones, over 40% of them seen just once; the ten biggest clones take up about 15%. Genomic DNA from unsorted samples was obtained from about 82 million PBMCs (per sample). Sequencing was done on a sample of PBMCs. This chain joins TRBV18 and TRBJ2-7; D unresolved. This clonotype was obtained from a woman in her 40s in good health. Some clones in this sample may be carry-over from other donors' samples. CDR3 bases: TGTGCCAGCTCACCGACAACTAAGTACGAGCAGTACTTC. It translates to CASSPTTKYEQYF.